The 15 T cell receptor beta chains below were found in one sample sequenced in a study of CD8 T cells in ankylosing spondylitis. TCRdb reprocessed the 5' RACE reads with MiXCR, giving one entry per CDR3 protein. The sample lists 300,000 to 350,000 distinct CDR3 sequences, roughly 10% occurring once. The sequenced sample was blood, either unsorted or a sorted T cell fraction (not recorded which). These receptors all come from a female donor with ankylosing spondylitis or in good health (not recorded which).

Points on this clonotype: A single base separates this from a much larger clone, so it may be a read error. The missing conserved phenylalanine or tryptophan at the end of this CDR3 makes a read error likely. This chain connects TRBV5-1 to TRBJ2-1; tentative D call: TRBD1 (5 bases). V was cut by 0 bases and J by 8 bases, with 9 bases left in between. The CDR3 is 13 residues long. The germline gives CDR1 SGHRS, CDR2 YFSETQ. The CDR3 region is CASSLEGEYEQFS. The CDR3 DNA reads as TGCGCCAGCAGCTTGGAAGGGGAATATGAGCAGTTCTCC.

This clonotype has a count of ten or more. The genes are TRBV12-3 or TRBV12-4 and TRBJ2-3; 9 nucleotides agree with TRBD2. The CDR3 runs to 15 residues. Trimming removed 3 bases from V and 0 bases from J; junction bases left unmatched: 1. The CDR3 region is CASSFLAGSTDTQYF. CDR3 coding DNA: TGTGCCAGCAGTTTCCTAGCGGGGAGCACAGATACGCAGTATTTT.

This clonotype was recorded a few times. This chain joins TRBV12-3 or TRBV12-4 and TRBJ1-1, with D hard to call. The V end was cut by 3 bases, the J end by 10 bases, with 15 bases between. This CDR3 comprises 13 residues. CDR3 region: CASSLTRTVGAFF. The DNA of the CDR3 is TGTGCCAGCAGTTTGACAAGAACGGTGGGAGCTTTCTTT.

Ten or more counts support this clonotype. The chain couples TRBV5-1 to TRBJ1-1; TRBD1 aligns across 7 bases. Germline CDR1 SGHRS, CDR2 YFSETQ. The CDR3 covers 14 residues. The V gene end was trimmed by 1 base and the J gene end by 5 bases; junction bases not matched to a gene: 5. CDR3 region: CASSLSGTATEAFF. Here the CDR3 DNA reads TGCGCCAGCAGCTTGTCAGGGACAGCTACTGAAGCTTTCTTT. The full variable domain, in which reference TRBV5-1 and TRBJ1-1 provide the parts outside the CDR3, is KAGVTQTPRYLIKTRGQQVTLSCSPISGHRSVSWYQQTPGQGLQFLFEYFSETQRNKGNFPGRFSGRQFSNSRSEMNVSTLELGDSALYLCASSLSGTATEAFFGQGTRLTVV.

This clonotype was recorded many times. The chain is built from TRBV20-1 and TRBJ2-2, with TRBD2 matching over 11 bases. The ends lost 2 bases at V and 9 bases at J; junction bases unmatched: 5. The length of the CDR3 is 14 residues. Germline V gives CDR1 DFQATT, CDR2 SNEGSKA (reference sequence). DNA for the CDR3: TGCAGTGCTAGAACCGGGACTAGCGGAAGGGAGCTGTTTTTT. Protein product: CSARTGTSGRELFF.

This clonotype occurred many times. V is TRBV5-1 and J is TRBJ1-1; unclear D gene. The CDR3 is 19 residues long. From germline, CDR1 is SGHRS and CDR2 YFSETQ. V was shortened by 2 bases and J by 4 bases, with 27 bases between the two germline ends. CDR3 coding DNA: TGCGCCAGCAGCTTTATGGTTCGGGGTTTATCCGCGTGGGCCACTGAAGCTTTCTTT. Residues: CASSFMVRGLSAWATEAFF. Full variable domain (missing parts from reference TRBV5-1 and TRBJ1-1): KAGVTQTPRYLIKTRGQQVTLSCSPISGHRSVSWYQQTPGQGLQFLFEYFSETQRNKGNFPGRFSGRQFSNSRSEMNVSTLELGDSALYLCASSFMVRGLSAWATEAFFGQGTRLTVV.

This clonotype was observed a handful of times. This chain joins TRBV15 and TRBJ2-5; TRBD2 might be the D (6 bases). CDR1 LNHNV and CDR2 YYDKDF come from the germline V gene (reference sequence). The CDR3 contains 14 residues. The V end was cut by 2 bases, the J end by 1 base, with 8 bases between. The CDR3 region is CATSRLAVQETQYF. CDR3 DNA sequence: TGTGCCACCAGCAGATTAGCGGTCCAAGAGACCCAGTACTTC.

This clonotype has a count of ten or more. The chain joins TRBV7-2 to TRBJ2-1, with D perhaps TRBD2 (7 bases). The CDR3 is made up of 14 amino acids. Germline V gene sequence: CDR1 SGHTA, CDR2 FQGNSA. V dropped 6 bases and J dropped 4 bases, with 13 bases sitting between them. The CDR3 DNA follows: TGTGCCAGCAGAGGGGGGGAAACGTACAATGAGCAGTTCTTC. Its protein is CASRGGETYNEQFF.

This clonotype appeared many times. The chain is built from TRBV20-1 and TRBJ2-6, with D unresolved. This CDR3 comprises 15 residues. From germline, CDR1 is DFQATT and CDR2 SNEGSKA (reference sequence). Between the trimmed V and J ends, which lost 2 bases and 0 bases, there was a span of 8 bases. In DNA form, the CDR3 reads TGCAGTGCTAGAATCTCTGGCTCTGGGGCCAACGTCCTGACTTTC. Translation gives CSARISGSGANVLTF.

This clonotype was seen ten or more times. CDR3 region: CASSRAENALYNEQFF. DNA for the CDR3: TGTGCCAGCAGCCGGGCCGAAAATGCGTTATACAATGAGCAGTTCTTC. The rearrangement uses TRBV14 and TRBJ2-1, with D uncertain. The CDR3 consists of 16 residues. Germline lookup yields CDR1 SGHDN and CDR2 FVKESK. V was clipped by 4 bases and J by 4 bases, with 17 bases between them.

Remarks on this clonotype: An end of the junction differs from the germline gene, which may be a read error. The V and J genes are TRBV12-3 or TRBV12-4 and TRBJ2-7; 8 bases are a match to TRBD2. This CDR3 has 11 amino acids. The CDR3 sequence is CASSVAGTRHF. The CDR3 nucleotides are TGTGCCAGCAGTGTCGCCGGGACTAGGCACTTC.

This clonotype appeared many times. V usage is TRBV19 and J usage is TRBJ1-6, with D unclear. CDR3 length: 14 amino acids. Germline CDR1 and CDR2: LNHDA and SQIVND (reference sequence). Deletions cut 5 bases from V and 10 bases from J, with 15 bases between. CDR3 nucleotides: TGTGCCAGTAGTGTAACGGACCAATTATCACCCCTCCACTTT. Translation: CASSVTDQLSPLHF. Looking up the rest from reference TRBV19 and TRBJ1-6 gives the full variable domain: DGGITQSPKYLFRKEGQNVTLSCEQNLNHDAMYWYRQDPGQGLRLIYYSQIVNDFQKGDIAEGYSVSREKKESFPLTVTSAQKNPTAFYLCASSVTDQLSPLHFGNGTRLTVT.

This clonotype appeared many times. V gene TRBV7-2 combines with J gene TRBJ1-3; unclear D gene. Germline V gene lookup returns CDR1 SGHTA and CDR2 FQGNSA. This CDR3 spans 16 amino acids. V lost 1 base, J lost 4 bases, and 14 bases lay in between. CDR3: CASSLEGPQLGNTIYF. In nucleotides, the CDR3 is TGTGCCAGCAGCTTAGAAGGGCCTCAGCTGGGAAACACCATATATTTT.

To note about this clonotype: A read error may produce the germline difference seen at one junction end. V usage is TRBV20-1 and J usage is TRBJ2-3; 8 positions agree with TRBD2. In germline, CDR1 is DFQATT, CDR2 SNEGSKA (reference sequence). The CDR3 contains 19 residues. The CDR3 loop reads CCASFRPQLPGLEADTQYF. CDR3 nucleotide sequence: TGCTGTGCTAGTTTTCGCCCCCAATTGCCGGGACTAGAAGCAGATACGCAGTATTTT.

The chain has TRBV5-1 and TRBJ1-1; 7 bases match TRBD1. The V gene's germline CDR1 is SGHRS and CDR2 YFSETQ. This CDR3 has 18 amino acids. Germline trimming cut 2 bases from V and 1 base from J; bases unmatched to any gene: 14. CDR3 loop: CASSLNPGQTPRNTEAFF. CDR3 in DNA: TGCGCCAGCAGCTTAAATCCGGGACAGACTCCACGGAACACTGAAGCTTTCTTT.